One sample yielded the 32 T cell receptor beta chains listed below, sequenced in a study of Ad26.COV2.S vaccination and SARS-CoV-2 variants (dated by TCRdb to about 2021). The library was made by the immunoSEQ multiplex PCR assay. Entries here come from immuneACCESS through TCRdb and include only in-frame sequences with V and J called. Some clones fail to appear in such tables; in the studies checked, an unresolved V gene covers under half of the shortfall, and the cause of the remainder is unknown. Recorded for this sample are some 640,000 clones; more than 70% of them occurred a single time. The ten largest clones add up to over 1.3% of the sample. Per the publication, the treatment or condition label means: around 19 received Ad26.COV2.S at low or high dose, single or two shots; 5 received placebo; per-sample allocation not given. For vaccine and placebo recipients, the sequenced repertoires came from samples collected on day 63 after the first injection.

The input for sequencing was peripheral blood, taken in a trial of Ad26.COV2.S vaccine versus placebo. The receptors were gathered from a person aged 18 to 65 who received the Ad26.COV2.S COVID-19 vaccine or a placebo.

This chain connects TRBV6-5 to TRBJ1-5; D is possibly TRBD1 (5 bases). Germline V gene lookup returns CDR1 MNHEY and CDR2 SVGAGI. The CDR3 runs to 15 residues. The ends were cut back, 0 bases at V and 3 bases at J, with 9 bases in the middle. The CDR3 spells CASSYSTGVNQPQHF. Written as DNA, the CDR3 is TGTGCCAGCAGTTACTCGACGGGGGTCAATCAGCCCCAGCATTTT.

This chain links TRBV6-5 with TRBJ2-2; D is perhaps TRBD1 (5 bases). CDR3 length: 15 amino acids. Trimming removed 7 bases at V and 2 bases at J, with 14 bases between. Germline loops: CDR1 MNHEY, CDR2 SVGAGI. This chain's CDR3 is CASTFFRTNTGELFF. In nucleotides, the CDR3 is TGTGCCAGCACGTTTTTCCGGACAAACACCGGGGAGCTGTTTTTT.

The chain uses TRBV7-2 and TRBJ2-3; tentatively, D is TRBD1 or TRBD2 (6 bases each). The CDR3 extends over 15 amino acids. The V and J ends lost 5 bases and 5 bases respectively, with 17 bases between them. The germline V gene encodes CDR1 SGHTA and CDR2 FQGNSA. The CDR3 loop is CASSENRLGGDTQYF. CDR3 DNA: TGTGCCAGCAGCGAGAACCGACTAGGGGGAGATACGCAGTATTTT.

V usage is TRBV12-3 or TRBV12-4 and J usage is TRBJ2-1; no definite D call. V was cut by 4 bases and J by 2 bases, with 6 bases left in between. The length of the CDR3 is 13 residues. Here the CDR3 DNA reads TGTGCCAGCAGTTCACTTGCCTACAATGAGCAGTTCTTC. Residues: CASSSLAYNEQFF.

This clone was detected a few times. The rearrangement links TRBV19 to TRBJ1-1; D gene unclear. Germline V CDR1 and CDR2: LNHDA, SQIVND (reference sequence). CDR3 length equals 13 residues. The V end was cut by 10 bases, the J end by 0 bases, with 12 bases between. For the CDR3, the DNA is TGTGCCACTTCGGTAGTCATGAACACTGAAGCTTTCTTT. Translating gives CATSVVMNTEAFF.

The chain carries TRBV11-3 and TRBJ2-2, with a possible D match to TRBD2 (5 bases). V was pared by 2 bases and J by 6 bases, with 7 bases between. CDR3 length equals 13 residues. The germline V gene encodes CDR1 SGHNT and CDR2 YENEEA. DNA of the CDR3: TGTGCCAGCAGCTTATCGGAGGCCGGGGAGCTGTTTTTT. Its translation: CASSLSEAGELFF.

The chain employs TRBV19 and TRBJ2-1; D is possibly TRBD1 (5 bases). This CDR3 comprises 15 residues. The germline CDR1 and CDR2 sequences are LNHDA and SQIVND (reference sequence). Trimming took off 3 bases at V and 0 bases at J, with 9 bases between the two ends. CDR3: CASSITGSSYNEQFF. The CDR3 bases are TGTGCCAGTAGTATTACAGGAAGCTCCTACAATGAGCAGTTCTTC. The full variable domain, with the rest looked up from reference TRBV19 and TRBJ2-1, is DGGITQSPKYLFRKEGQNVTLSCEQNLNHDAMYWYRQDPGQGLRLIYYSQIVNDFQKGDIAEGYSVSREKKESFPLTVTSAQKNPTAFYLCASSITGSSYNEQFFGPGTRLTVL.

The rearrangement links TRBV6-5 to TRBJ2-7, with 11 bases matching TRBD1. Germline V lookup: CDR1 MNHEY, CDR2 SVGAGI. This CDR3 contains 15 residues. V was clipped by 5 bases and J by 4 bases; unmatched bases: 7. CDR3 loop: CASSPGQGGGYEQYF. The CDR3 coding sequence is TGTGCCAGCAGTCCGGGACAGGGGGGAGGGTACGAGCAGTACTTC.

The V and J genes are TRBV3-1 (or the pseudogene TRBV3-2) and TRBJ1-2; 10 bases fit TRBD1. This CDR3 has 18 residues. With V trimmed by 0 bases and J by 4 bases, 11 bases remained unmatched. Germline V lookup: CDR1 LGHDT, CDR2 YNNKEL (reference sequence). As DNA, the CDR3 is TGTGCCAGCAGCCAAGATCGAAAGGGGACAGGGGTAATCTATGGCTACACCTTC. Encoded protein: CASSQDRKGTGVIYGYTF.

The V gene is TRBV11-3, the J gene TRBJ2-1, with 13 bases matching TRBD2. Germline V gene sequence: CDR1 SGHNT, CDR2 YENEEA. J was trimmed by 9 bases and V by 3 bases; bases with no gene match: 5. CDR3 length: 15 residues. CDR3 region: CASSFRTSGSGEQFF. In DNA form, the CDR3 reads TGTGCCAGCAGCTTCCGGACTAGCGGGAGTGGTGAGCAGTTCTTC.

This CDR3 is CACAPTQGLKLFF. As DNA, the CDR3 is TGTGCCTGTGCCCCGACCCAGGGGTTAAAACTGTTTTTT. The genes are TRBV30 and TRBJ1-4; perhaps TRBD1 as D (6 bases). Trimming removed 6 bases at V and 10 bases at J, with 18 bases between. The CDR3 loop spans 13 amino acids. The germline gives CDR1 GTSNPN, CDR2 SVGIG (reference sequence).

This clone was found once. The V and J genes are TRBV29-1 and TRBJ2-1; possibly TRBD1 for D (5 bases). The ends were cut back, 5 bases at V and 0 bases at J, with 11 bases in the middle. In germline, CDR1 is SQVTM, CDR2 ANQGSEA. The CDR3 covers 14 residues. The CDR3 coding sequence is TGCAGCGTTCACAGGCCTAGCTCCTACAATGAGCAGTTCTTC. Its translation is CSVHRPSSYNEQFF.

The chain's CDR3 is CASSQYSGRAISTDTQYF. The CDR3 DNA reads TGCGCCAGCAGTCAATACAGCGGGAGGGCGATAAGCACAGATACGCAGTATTTT. The chain is built from TRBV23-1 and TRBJ2-3; TRBD2 agrees at 10 bases. TRBV23-1 carries the ORF label, with uncertain function. The V segment lost 1 base and the J segment 0 bases; nucleotides outside the gene matches: 7. The CDR3 sequence is 18 residues long.

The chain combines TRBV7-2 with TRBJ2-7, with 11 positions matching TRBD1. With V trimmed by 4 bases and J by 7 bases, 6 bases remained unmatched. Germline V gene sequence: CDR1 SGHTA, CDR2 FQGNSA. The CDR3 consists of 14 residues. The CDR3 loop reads CASSWGQGVREQYF. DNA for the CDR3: TGTGCCAGCAGCTGGGGACAGGGGGTGAGGGAGCAGTACTTC.

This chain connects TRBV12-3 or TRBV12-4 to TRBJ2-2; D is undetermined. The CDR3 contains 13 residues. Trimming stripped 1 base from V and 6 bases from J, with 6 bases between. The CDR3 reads CASSLGWAGELFF. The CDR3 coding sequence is TGTGCCAGCAGTTTAGGATGGGCCGGGGAGCTGTTTTTT.

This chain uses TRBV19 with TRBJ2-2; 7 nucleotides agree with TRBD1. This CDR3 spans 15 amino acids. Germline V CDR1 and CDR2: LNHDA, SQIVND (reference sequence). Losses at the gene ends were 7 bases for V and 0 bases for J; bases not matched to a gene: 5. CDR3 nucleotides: TGTGCCAGTATGAGGGGGCCCGCGAACACCGGGGAGCTGTTTTTT. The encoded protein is CASMRGPANTGELFF.

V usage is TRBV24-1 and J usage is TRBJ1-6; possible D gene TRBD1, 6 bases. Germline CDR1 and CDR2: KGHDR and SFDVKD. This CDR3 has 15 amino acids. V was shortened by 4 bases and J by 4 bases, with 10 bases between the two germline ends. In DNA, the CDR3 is TGTGCCACCAGTGAACAGGGTATGTATAATTCACCCCTCCACTTT. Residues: CATSEQGMYNSPLHF.

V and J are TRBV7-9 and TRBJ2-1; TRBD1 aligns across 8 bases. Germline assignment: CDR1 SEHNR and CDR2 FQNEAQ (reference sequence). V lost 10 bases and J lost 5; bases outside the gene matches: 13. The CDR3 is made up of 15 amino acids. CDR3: CATANRDRRNNEQFF. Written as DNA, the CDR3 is TGTGCCACCGCGAACCGGGACAGGCGGAACAATGAGCAGTTCTTC.

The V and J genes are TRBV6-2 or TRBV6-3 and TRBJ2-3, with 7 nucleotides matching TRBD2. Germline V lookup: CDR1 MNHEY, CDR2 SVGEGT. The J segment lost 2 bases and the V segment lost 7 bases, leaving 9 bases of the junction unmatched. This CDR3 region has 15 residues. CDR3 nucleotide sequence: TGTGCCAGCACCCCCGGAGCGGGGCACACAGATACGCAGTATTTT. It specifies CASTPGAGHTDTQYF.

This chain's CDR3 is CASSQDGLGTDTQYF. The CDR3 bases are TGTGCCAGCAGTCAGGACGGGCTGGGCACAGATACGCAGTATTTT. V is TRBV7-2 and J is TRBJ2-3; no clear D. The germline V gene has CDR1 SGHTA and CDR2 FQGNSA. Trimming removed 6 bases from V and 1 base from J, with 14 bases in between. The CDR3 sequence is 15 residues long.

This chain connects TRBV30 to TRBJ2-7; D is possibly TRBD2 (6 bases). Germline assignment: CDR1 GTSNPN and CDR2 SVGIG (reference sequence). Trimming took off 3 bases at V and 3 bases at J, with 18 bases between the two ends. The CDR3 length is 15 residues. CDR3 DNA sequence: TGTGCCTGGAGGGTGGGGGATGGGACTTACTACGAGCAGTACTTC. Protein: CAWRVGDGTYYEQYF.

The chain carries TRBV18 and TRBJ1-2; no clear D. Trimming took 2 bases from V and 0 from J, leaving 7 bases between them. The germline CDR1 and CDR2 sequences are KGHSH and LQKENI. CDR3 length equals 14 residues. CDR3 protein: CASSPRATNYGYTF. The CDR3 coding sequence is TGTGCCAGCTCACCAAGGGCCACTAACTATGGCTACACCTTC.

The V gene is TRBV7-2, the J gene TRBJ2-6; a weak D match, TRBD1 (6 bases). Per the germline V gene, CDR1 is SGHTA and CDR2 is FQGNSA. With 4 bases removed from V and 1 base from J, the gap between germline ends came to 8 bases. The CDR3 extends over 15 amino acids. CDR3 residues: CASSSTGSGANVLTF. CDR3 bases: TGTGCCAGCAGCTCCACAGGGTCTGGGGCCAACGTCCTGACTTTC.

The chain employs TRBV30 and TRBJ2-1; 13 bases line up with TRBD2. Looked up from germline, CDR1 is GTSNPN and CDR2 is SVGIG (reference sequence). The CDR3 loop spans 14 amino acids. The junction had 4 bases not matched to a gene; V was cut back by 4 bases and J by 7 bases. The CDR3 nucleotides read TGTGCCTGGAATCGACTAGCGGGAGGAAATGAGCAGTTCTTC. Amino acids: CAWNRLAGGNEQFF.

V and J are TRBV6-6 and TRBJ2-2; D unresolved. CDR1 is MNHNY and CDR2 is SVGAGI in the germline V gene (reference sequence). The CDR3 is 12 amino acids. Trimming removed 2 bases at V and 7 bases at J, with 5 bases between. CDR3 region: CASSYPSGELFF. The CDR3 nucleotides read TGTGCCAGCAGTTACCCCAGCGGGGAGCTGTTTTTT.

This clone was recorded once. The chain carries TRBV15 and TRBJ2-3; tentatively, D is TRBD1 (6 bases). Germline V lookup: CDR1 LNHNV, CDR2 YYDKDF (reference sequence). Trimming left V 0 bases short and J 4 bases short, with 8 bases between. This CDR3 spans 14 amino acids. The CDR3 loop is CATSREQGADTQYF. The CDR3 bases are TGTGCCACCAGCAGAGAACAGGGAGCAGATACGCAGTATTTT.

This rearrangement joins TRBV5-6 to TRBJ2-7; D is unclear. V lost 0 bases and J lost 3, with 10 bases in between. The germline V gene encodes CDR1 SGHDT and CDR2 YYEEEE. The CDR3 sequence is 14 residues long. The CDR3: CASSLGAAFYEQYF. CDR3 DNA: TGTGCCAGCAGCTTGGGGGCAGCTTTCTACGAGCAGTACTTC.

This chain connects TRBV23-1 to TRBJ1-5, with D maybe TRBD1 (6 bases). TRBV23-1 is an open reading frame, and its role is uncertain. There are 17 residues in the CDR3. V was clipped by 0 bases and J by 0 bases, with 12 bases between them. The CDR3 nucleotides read TGCGCCAGCAGTCAATCCCACGGACAGTTTAGCAATCAGCCCCAGCATTTT. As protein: CASSQSHGQFSNQPQHF.

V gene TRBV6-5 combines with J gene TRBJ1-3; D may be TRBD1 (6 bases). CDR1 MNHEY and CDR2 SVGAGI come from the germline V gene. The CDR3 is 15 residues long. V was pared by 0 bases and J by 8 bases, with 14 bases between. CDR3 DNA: TGTGCCAGCAGTTACTCGTCTACAGGGTTCGACACCATATATTTT. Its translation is CASSYSSTGFDTIYF.

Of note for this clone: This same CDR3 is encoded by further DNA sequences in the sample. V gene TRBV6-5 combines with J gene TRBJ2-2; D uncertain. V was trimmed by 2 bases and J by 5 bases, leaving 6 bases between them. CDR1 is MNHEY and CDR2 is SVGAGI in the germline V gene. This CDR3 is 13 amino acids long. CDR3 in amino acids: CASSYGPTGELFF. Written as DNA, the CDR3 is TGTGCCAGCAGTTACGGGCCAACCGGGGAGCTGTTTTTT.

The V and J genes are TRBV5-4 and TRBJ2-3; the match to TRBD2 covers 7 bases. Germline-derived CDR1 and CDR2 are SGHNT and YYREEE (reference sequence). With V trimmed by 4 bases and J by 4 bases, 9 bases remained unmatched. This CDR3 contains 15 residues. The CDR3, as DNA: TGTGCCAGCAGCCGGACTAGTTTTTCTCCAGATACGCAGTATTTT. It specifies CASSRTSFSPDTQYF.

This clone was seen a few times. In DNA, the CDR3 is TGTGCCAGCTCACCACCGCTCCTAGCGGGAGACCCCTCCTACAATGAGCAGTTCTTC. Amino acid sequence: CASSPPLLAGDPSYNEQFF. This chain connects TRBV18 to TRBJ2-1; 10 bases are a match to TRBD2. Germline CDR1 is KGHSH and CDR2 is LQKENI. The CDR3 length is 19 residues. V dropped 0 bases and J dropped 0; count of bases not matched to a gene: 8.